Following are 30 T cell receptor beta chains from one sample sequenced in a study of T cells in Graves' hyperthyroidism and ophthalmopathy. Using RNA transcripts as the source, TCR beta CDR3 regions were amplified. A set of HTBI primers served as the primers for a first-round RT-PCR of the TCR CDR3. Each CDR3 protein gets one entry after TCRdb re-called the multiplex PCR reads with MiXCR. The sample records about 560,000 distinct CDR3 sequences, 15% to 18% being singletons. What was sequenced was blood. These TCRs come from a woman aged 30 to 39 with Graves' hyperthyroidism.

This clonotype was detected only a few times. The rearrangement uses TRBV7-9 and TRBJ2-7; 7 bases are shared with TRBD2. The germline V gene has CDR1 SEHNR and CDR2 FQNEAQ (reference sequence). The V gene end was trimmed by 0 bases and the J gene end by 7 bases; junction bases not matched to a gene: 3. This CDR3 region has 13 residues. CDR3 nucleotide sequence: TGTGCCAGCAGCTTAGCGGGAGGGCCAGAGCAGTACTTC. It is translated as CASSLAGGPEQYF. The full variable domain, rest sourced from reference TRBV7-9 and TRBJ2-7, is DTGVSQNPRHKITKRGQNVTFRCDPISEHNRLYWYRQTLGQGPEFLTYFQNEAQLEKSRLLSDRFSAERPKGSFSTLEIQRTEQGDSAMYLCASSLAGGPEQYFGPGTRLTVT.

The chain links TRBV20-1 to TRBJ1-1; maybe TRBD1 (5 bases). CDR1 and CDR2 (germline): DFQATT, SNEGSKA (reference sequence). Trimming left V 3 bases short and J 4 bases short, with 9 bases between. The CDR3 has 12 amino acids. The CDR3: CSASTGGTEAFF. For the CDR3, the DNA is TGCAGTGCTAGTACGGGGGGCACTGAAGCTTTCTTT.

Remarks on this clonotype: The germline gene is not matched at one end of the junction; a read error may be the cause. V is TRBV7-2 and J is TRBJ2-5; D ambiguous. The CDR3 contains 15 residues. Germline CDR1 SGHTA, CDR2 FQGNSA. CDR3 sequence reads: CASSPRTGRVETQCF. CDR3 nucleotides: TGTGCCAGCAGCCCCCGGACCGGAAGGGTGGAGACCCAGTGCTTC.

This clonotype was counted between two and nine times. The chain has TRBV6-6 and TRBJ1-2; 7 nucleotides agree with TRBD1. Germline assignment: CDR1 MNHNY and CDR2 SVGAGI (reference sequence). With V trimmed by 0 bases and J by 2 bases, 6 bases remained unmatched. This CDR3 comprises 16 residues. The CDR3 here is CASSYSPGQTNYGYTF. CDR3 sequence (DNA): TGTGCCAGCAGTTACTCACCGGGACAGACAAACTATGGCTACACCTTC.

Concerning this clonotype: A much larger clonotype is one base distant, so this may be a read error. V usage is TRBV30 and J usage is TRBJ2-7, with D perhaps given as TRBD1 or TRBD2 (6 bases each). The CDR3 is made up of 14 amino acids. CDR1 is GTSNPN and CDR2 is SVGIG in the germline V gene (reference sequence). CDR3 DNA: TGTGCCTGGGGTGTACTCCTTCGGGGGCGCGAGCAGTACTTC. Translating it yields CAWGVLLRGREQYF. The full variable domain, rest sourced from reference TRBV30 and TRBJ2-7, is SQTIHQWPATLVQPVGSPLSLECTVEGTSNPNLYWYRQAAGRGLQLLFYSVGIGQISSEVPQNLSASRPQDRQFILSSKKLLLSDSGFYLCAWGVLLRGREQYFGPGTRLTVT.

This clonotype showed up many times. The V call is TRBV12-3 or TRBV12-4, the J call TRBJ1-1, with 8 positions matching TRBD1. There are 14 residues in the CDR3. Trimming at V came to 6 bases and at J to 5 bases, leaving 8 bases not matched to a gene. The CDR3 DNA reads TGTGCCAGCAGCTCAACAGGGGGAGGAACTGAAGCTTTCTTT. Protein product: CASSSTGGGTEAFF.

This clonotype came up many times. The chain joins TRBV6-1 to TRBJ1-5; weak D call: TRBD1 (6 bases). The CDR3 length is 14 residues. CDR1 and CDR2 from the germline V gene are MNHNS and SASEGT. V was clipped by 4 bases and J by 2 bases, with 9 bases between them. The CDR3 nucleotides read TGTGCCAGCAGTGCCAGGACAGGCAATCAGCCCCAGCATTTT. Residues: CASSARTGNQPQHF.

In its sample, this clonotype was seen a few times. The chain recombines TRBV20-1 with TRBJ2-7, with TRBD1 matching 10 bases. The germline V gene encodes CDR1 DFQATT and CDR2 SNEGSKA (reference sequence). V shed 5 bases and J 2 bases; nucleotides not matched to a gene: 6. This CDR3 has 14 residues. The CDR3, as DNA: TGCAGTGCTTCACCGGGACAGGGGCCCTACGAGCAGTACTTC. Translated, it gives CSASPGQGPYEQYF.

This clonotype showed up just once. One junction end disagrees with the germline gene, perhaps due to a read error. The chain combines TRBV7-3 with TRBJ2-2, with D perhaps matching TRBD2 (5 bases). This CDR3 has 17 residues. Looked up from germline, CDR1 is SGHTA and CDR2 is FQGTGA. CDR3 nucleotides: TGTGCCAGCAGCTTAGGCCCTATGGGAGCGAACACCAGGGAGCTGTTTTTT. Translated: CASSLGPMGANTRELFF.

V usage is TRBV7-2 and J usage is TRBJ2-7; the match to TRBD2 covers 11 bases. Germline lookup yields CDR1 SGHTA and CDR2 FQGNSA. Trimming took 5 bases from V and 1 from J; bases not matched to a gene: 16. The CDR3 spans 19 residues. DNA for the CDR3: TGTGCCAGCAGCCCCAAAATGCCCCTGACTAGCGGGATATCCTACGAGCAGTACTTC. Protein product: CASSPKMPLTSGISYEQYF.

This sequence joins TRBV6-1 and TRBJ1-6; D not resolved. The germline V and J ends were trimmed by 6 bases and 6 bases, with 21 bases remaining between them. CDR3 size: 17 residues. The germline CDR1 and CDR2 sequences are MNHNS and SASEGT. CDR3 amino acids: CASRLRILHHSNSPLHF. In DNA form, the CDR3 reads TGTGCCAGCAGACTGCGTATCCTGCACCATAGTAATTCACCCCTCCACTTT.

This clonotype was recorded a few times. The rearrangement uses TRBV20-1 and TRBJ2-7; TRBD2 matches 7 bases. Germline loops: CDR1 DFQATT, CDR2 SNEGSKA (reference sequence). V was clipped by 6 bases and J by 2 bases; unmatched bases: 13. This CDR3 is 15 amino acids long. The CDR3 here is CSADWGEGRTYEQYF. Here the CDR3 DNA reads TGCAGTGCCGACTGGGGGGAGGGCCGTACCTACGAGCAGTACTTC.

Turning to this clonotype: Since a much larger clone is just one base distant, this may be a read error. The V gene is TRBV11-2, the J gene TRBJ2-3, with no clear D. The CDR3 length is 14 residues. From germline, CDR1 is SGHAT and CDR2 FQNNGV. CDR3 in DNA: TGTACCAGCAGCTTAGATGAGACCACAGATACGCAGTATTTT. Encoded protein: CTSSLDETTDTQYF.

This clonotype was observed a few times. The rearrangement uses TRBV9 and TRBJ2-1, with 13 bases that match TRBD2. The J call may be wrong; the DNA end is better matched by TRBJ2-7. Germline lookup yields CDR1 SGDLS and CDR2 YYNGEE. This CDR3 has 16 amino acids. DNA of the CDR3: TGTGCCAGCAGCGTGCGGACTAGCGGGAGTGACAATGAGCAGTACTTC. Its translation is CASSVRTSGSDNEQYF.

This clonotype was observed a few times. This sequence joins TRBV20-1 and TRBJ1-2, with 8 bases aligning to TRBD1. Germline V lookup: CDR1 DFQATT, CDR2 SNEGSKA (reference sequence). V was clipped by 6 bases and J by 8 bases; unmatched bases: 20. The CDR3 is 16 residues long. The CDR3 region has the DNA TGCAGTGCCATCGGGGGGCAGGGGGCTCCCGTTCGGGGCTACACCTTC. Its translation is CSAIGGQGAPVRGYTF.

In its sample, this clonotype was seen many times. The chain couples TRBV5-1 to TRBJ2-1; 8 positions agree with TRBD2. The CDR3 is 17 amino acids. V trimming: 2 bases; J trimming: 1 base; junction bases outside the gene matches: 8. CDR1 SGHRS and CDR2 YFSETQ come from the germline V gene. The CDR3 loop reads CASSLPVSGTSYNEQFF. The CDR3 region has the DNA TGCGCCAGCAGCTTACCAGTTAGCGGGACGTCCTACAATGAGCAGTTCTTC.

Only a few counts were recorded for this clonotype. The genes are TRBV20-1 and TRBJ1-5; 7 bases are a match to TRBD1. The length of the CDR3 is 15 residues. V lost 0 bases to trimming and J lost 5 bases; unmatched junction nucleotides: 7. The V gene's germline CDR1 is DFQATT and CDR2 SNEGSKA (reference sequence). In DNA form, the CDR3 reads TGCAGTGCTAGAGATACAAACAGGGGAGATCAGCCCCAGCATTTT. The encoded protein is CSARDTNRGDQPQHF.

This clonotype was seen many times. This chain connects TRBV12-3 or TRBV12-4 to TRBJ2-5; D unclear. The CDR3 runs 11 residues. Trimming stripped 5 bases from V and 2 bases from J, with 3 bases between. This chain's CDR3 is CASSDQETQYF. As DNA, the CDR3 is TGTGCCAGCAGTGATCAAGAGACCCAGTACTTC.

This clonotype was detected only a few times. At one end the junction does not follow the germline gene, possibly because of a read error. The CDR3 reads CANSPRGSSDQPQHF. The CDR3 region has the DNA TGTGCCAACAGCCCCAGGGGTTCTTCGGATCAGCCCCAGCATTTT. The chain has TRBV11-2 and TRBJ1-5; TRBD1 is a possible D gene (6 bases). The CDR3 spans 15 residues. CDR1 and CDR2 (germline): SGHAT, FQNNGV.

The chain couples TRBV30 to TRBJ2-1; no clear D. There are 14 residues in the CDR3. The germline V gene has CDR1 GTSNPN and CDR2 SVGIG (reference sequence). V lost 4 bases and J lost 6, with 16 bases in between. CDR3 sequence: CAWNGQLVGNEQFF. CDR3 nucleotides: TGTGCCTGGAATGGGCAGCTAGTCGGCAATGAGCAGTTCTTC.

The CDR3 loop reads CASSLVALAGVTGELFF. CDR3 nucleotides: TGTGCCAGCAGCTTAGTAGCACTAGCGGGAGTCACCGGGGAGCTGTTTTTT. This chain joins TRBV5-5 and TRBJ2-2; 11 bases map to TRBD2. Germline assignment: CDR1 SGHKS and CDR2 YYEKEE (reference sequence). The J segment lost 4 bases and the V segment lost 2 bases, leaving 7 bases of the junction unmatched. The CDR3 contains 17 residues. Full variable domain (rest looked up from reference TRBV5-5 and TRBJ2-2): DAGVTQSPTHLIKTRGQQVTLRCSPISGHKSVSWYQQVLGQGPQFIFQYYEKEERGRGNFPDRFSARQFPNYSSELNVNALLLGDSALYLCASSLVALAGVTGELFFGEGSRLTVL.

At least ten counts were recorded for this clonotype. The genes are TRBV29-1 and TRBJ1-1; tentative D call: TRBD1 (5 bases). This CDR3 is 14 amino acids long. CDR1 SQVTM and CDR2 ANQGSEA come from the germline V gene. Deletions cut 0 bases from V and 7 bases from J, with 15 bases between. CDR3 region: CSVEDPARGGEAFF. The CDR3 coding sequence is TGCAGCGTTGAAGACCCAGCGCGGGGGGGTGAAGCTTTCTTT.

This clonotype was seen repeatedly, ten times or more. The chain is built from TRBV14 and TRBJ2-7; D remains unclear. Trimming took 1 base from V and 1 from J, leaving 11 bases between them. This CDR3 is 15 amino acids long. The V gene's germline CDR1 is SGHDN and CDR2 FVKESK. The CDR3 reads CASSQVMGPSYEQYF. Written as DNA, the CDR3 is TGTGCCAGCAGCCAAGTGATGGGCCCATCCTACGAGCAGTACTTC.

The chain uses TRBV11-3 and TRBJ2-7; 10 bases align to TRBD1. Per germline, CDR1 SGHNT and CDR2 YENEEA. The CDR3 covers 15 residues. The ends lost 4 bases at V and 3 bases at J; junction bases unmatched: 6. The CDR3 coding sequence is TGTGCCAGCAGCTCAAACCGGGACAGGGGCTACGAGCAGTACTTC. It specifies CASSSNRDRGYEQYF.

This clonotype has ten or more counts. The chain links TRBV30 to TRBJ2-7; unclear D gene. Germline CDR1 is GTSNPN and CDR2 is SVGIG (reference sequence). The germline V and J ends were trimmed by 0 bases and 7 bases, with 7 bases remaining between them. CDR3 length equals 11 residues. The CDR3, as DNA: TGTGCCTGGAGTGTTGTCGAGGAGCAGTACTTC. Translation: CAWSVVEEQYF.

Many counts were recorded for this clonotype. J is TRBJ1-2 and V is TRBV28; a possible D gene is TRBD1 (6 bases). From germline, CDR1 is MDHEN and CDR2 SYDVKM. Between the trimmed V and J ends, which lost 2 bases and 7 bases, there was a span of 17 bases. The CDR3 is made up of 15 amino acids. The DNA of the CDR3 is TGTGCCAGCAGTTTACTCTTCACGACAGGCGGTGGCTACACCTTC. Translation: CASSLLFTTGGGYTF.

The table lists this clonotype with a few counts. The V and J genes are TRBV10-3 and TRBJ2-1, with 7 bases aligning to TRBD1. This CDR3 comprises 14 residues. Losses at the gene ends were 3 bases for V and 6 bases for J; bases not matched to a gene: 5. CDR1 ENHRY and CDR2 SYGVKD come from the germline V gene. CDR3: CAISEGDRTNEQFF. The CDR3 DNA sequence: TGTGCCATCAGTGAAGGGGACAGAACCAATGAGCAGTTCTTC.

Points on this clonotype: This sequence may be a read error, since a much larger clone differs from it by one base. The rearrangement joins TRBV18 to TRBJ1-2; a possible D gene is TRBD1 (5 bases). Germline V CDR1 and CDR2: KGHSH, LQKENI. V shed 5 bases and J shed 0 bases, with 16 bases lying between them. This CDR3 contains 16 residues. The chain's CDR3 is CASSALWDPANYGYTF. The CDR3 DNA is TGTGCCAGCTCAGCGCTTTGGGACCCCGCTAACTATGGCTACACCTTC.

This clonotype was observed many times. The chain joins TRBV4-3 to TRBJ2-7; TRBD2 matches 7 bases. V lost 0 bases, J lost 3 bases, and 8 bases stayed unmatched. Germline-derived CDR1 and CDR2 are LGHNA and YSLEER. The CDR3 extends over 16 amino acids. This CDR3 reads CASSQERGRAFYEQYF. CDR3 in DNA: TGCGCCAGCAGCCAAGAGCGAGGGAGGGCCTTCTACGAGCAGTACTTC.

This clonotype was seen many times. This chain links TRBV12-5 with TRBJ2-1, with 8 bases identical to TRBD2. The CDR3 is made up of 19 amino acids. The J segment lost 2 bases and the V segment lost 2 bases, leaving 14 bases of the junction unmatched. Germline V CDR1 and CDR2: LGHNT, FRNRAP. CDR3: CASGLPIWEREKAYNEQFF. CDR3 sequence (DNA): TGTGCTAGTGGTTTGCCCATCTGGGAGCGGGAGAAAGCCTACAATGAGCAGTTCTTC.